This TCR beta chain was found in a study of blood T cell repertoires in COVID-19. Clones were read by immunoSEQ multiplex PCR, and TCRdb kept only the in-frame ones, dropping some. Altogether 150,000 to 200,000 clones are present, around 84% being singletons, with the ten largest covering nearly 15%. V shed 4 bases and J 5 bases; nucleotides not matched to a gene: 17. This CDR3 has 17 residues. Germline CDR1 reads SGHTS; CDR2 reads YDEGEE. Sequenced: PBMCs or T cells enriched from blood (not recorded which). This clonotype originated in a man between 50 and 59 years old who had recovered from COVID-19. This chain joins TRBV5-8 and TRBJ2-7, with 8 bases matching TRBD2. This chain's CDR3 is CASSNLRAGAFLHEQYF. The CDR3 bases are TGTGCCAGCAGCAACCTTAGAGCGGGGGCCTTCCTCCACGAGCAGTACTTC.